This T cell receptor beta chain appears in the sequencing data of a study of T cell responses to AZD1222 COVID-19 vaccine. TCRdb's table, derived via immunoSEQ multiplex PCR, lists solely in-frame clones and lacks some. This table has 95,000 to 150,000 clones, around 87% appearing once. Whole-study results and caveats: Receipt of two AZD1222 doses was followed by a rise in Spike-specific TCR breadth and depth. Females made up more of the donors, who were largely white British, and clonal diversity may have come out too low.

Details on this clone: The antigen is not known.

The CDR3 loop spans 13 amino acids. V lost 0 bases and J lost 4, with 5 bases in between. Per the germline V gene, CDR1 is MDHEN and CDR2 is SYDVKM. This TCR was sampled from an adult who received the AZD1222 COVID-19 vaccine. Here the sequenced sample was peripheral blood, taken 28 days after the second AZD1222 dose. This rearrangement joins TRBV28 to TRBJ2-3; D unresolved. CDR3 coding DNA: TGTGCCAGCAGTTTATGGGGCCCAGATACGCAGTATTTT. This gives the protein CASSLWGPDTQYF.